Sequencing of this TCR beta chain was carried out in a study of blood T cells in healthy people across ages. For the second PCR, which ran for roughly 6 to 12 cycles, a sample-barcoded 5' primer and a J-beta primer mix were used. TCRdb independently ran MiXCR on the 5' RACE reads; one entry per CDR3 protein. This table holds approximately 900,000 distinct CDR3 sequences, 40% to 60% found once. As concerns this clonotype: Its antigen remains unknown.

Study-wide results and limits: Naive T cell percentage and TCR beta diversity correlated strongly.

CDR1 is DFQATT, CDR2 SNEGSKA, per germline (reference sequence). The CDR3 contains 13 residues. V shed 4 bases, J shed 5 bases, and the junction held 7 bases outside the gene matches. The chain joins TRBV20-1 to TRBJ1-1; TRBD1 matches at 7 bases. The receptor was derived from a young man in good health. The sample was blood. CDR3 in amino acids: CSAISGTETEAFF. The CDR3 DNA follows: TGCAGTGCTATTTCCGGGACAGAGACTGAAGCTTTCTTT.